A selection of T cell receptor beta chains follows, all from one sample in a study of B cell selection in AIRE deficiency. Measured with immunoSEQ multiplex PCR; TCRdb has only the in-frame clones, and not every one. The repertoire holds about 15,000 clones, just over 90% seen once, with around 1.1% in the top ten. Material for sequencing was Tregs sorted from PBMCs. These receptors were collected from a human donor with AIRE deficiency. The CDR3 runs from the conserved cysteine through the conserved F or W. Fields, in order: V gene, D gene, clone size, J gene, CDR3 protein, CDR3 DNA. D genes are given only for firm matches. Expanded clones are given a class, and other clones once, few, many or no size at all.

v_gene: TRBV11-2; d_gene: .; abundance: .; j_gene: TRBJ1-2; CDR3aa: CASSKTGSYGYTF; CDR3nt: TGTGCCAGCAGTAAAACAGGGTCCTATGGCTACACCTTC
v_gene: TRBV5-1; d_gene: TRBD2; abundance: .; j_gene: TRBJ2-3; CDR3aa: CASSSLAGGTTDTQYF; CDR3nt: TGCGCCAGCAGTTCACTAGCGGGAGGGACCACAGATACGCAGTATTTT
v_gene: TRBV7-2; d_gene: .; abundance: .; j_gene: TRBJ1-2; CDR3aa: CASSGKDSNYGYTF; CDR3nt: TGTGCCAGCAGCGGTAAGGACAGTAACTATGGCTACACCTTC
v_gene: TRBV5-6; d_gene: TRBD1; abundance: once; j_gene: TRBJ1-2; CDR3aa: CASSLSRDRQSTF; CDR3nt: TGTGCCAGCAGCTTGAGCCGGGACAGACAATCCACCTTC
v_gene: TRBV18; d_gene: .; abundance: once; j_gene: TRBJ2-7; CDR3aa: CASSHRYHEQYF; CDR3nt: TGTGCCAGCTCACACAGGTACCACGAGCAGTACTTC
v_gene: TRBV7-6; d_gene: .; abundance: once; j_gene: TRBJ2-7; CDR3aa: CASSLFDSYEQYF; CDR3nt: TGTGCCAGCAGCTTATTTGACTCCTACGAGCAGTACTTC
v_gene: TRBV14; d_gene: .; abundance: .; j_gene: TRBJ1-4; CDR3aa: CASSRTGTNEKLFF; CDR3nt: TGTGCCAGCAGCCGGACGGGAACTAATGAAAAACTGTTTTTT
v_gene: TRBV7-6; d_gene: .; abundance: .; j_gene: TRBJ2-7; CDR3aa: CASSPRRARDEQYF; CDR3nt: TGTGCCAGCAGCCCACGGAGGGCTAGAGACGAGCAGTACTTC
v_gene: TRBV21-1; d_gene: .; abundance: .; j_gene: TRBJ1-4; CDR3aa: CASSPRTVGGTNEKLFF; CDR3nt: TGTGCCAGCAGCCCCCGGACAGTAGGGGGAACTAATGAAAAACTGTTTTTT
v_gene: TRBV5-5; d_gene: .; abundance: .; j_gene: TRBJ1-4; CDR3aa: CASSPREGWREKLFF; CDR3nt: TGTGCCAGCAGCCCCAGGGAGGGTTGGCGGGAAAAACTGTTTTTT
v_gene: TRBV19; d_gene: TRBD1; abundance: few; j_gene: TRBJ1-5; CDR3aa: CASRGPLFQPQHF; CDR3nt: TGTGCCAGCAGGGGGCCTTTGTTTCAGCCCCAGCATTTT
v_gene: TRBV6-1; d_gene: .; abundance: .; j_gene: TRBJ2-7; CDR3aa: CASQGPREQYF; CDR3nt: TGTGCCAGCCAGGGACCTCGGGAGCAGTACTTC
v_gene: TRBV5-5; d_gene: TRBD1; abundance: .; j_gene: TRBJ2-6; CDR3aa: CASSPADRAIHSGANVLTF; CDR3nt: TGTGCCAGCAGCCCCGCGGACAGGGCCATCCACTCTGGGGCCAACGTCCTGACTTTC
v_gene: TRBV20-1; d_gene: .; abundance: .; j_gene: TRBJ2-5; CDR3aa: CSATGRETQYF; CDR3nt: TGCAGTGCTACAGGGAGGGAGACCCAGTACTTC
v_gene: TRBV30; d_gene: .; abundance: .; j_gene: TRBJ1-1; CDR3aa: CAWSVHTVMNTEAFF; CDR3nt: TGTGCCTGGAGTGTACACACGGTGATGAACACTGAAGCTTTCTTT
v_gene: TRBV9; d_gene: .; abundance: .; j_gene: TRBJ2-5; CDR3aa: CASSVALGETQYF; CDR3nt: TGTGCCAGCAGCGTAGCGTTGGGAGAGACCCAGTACTTC
v_gene: TRBV7-6; d_gene: TRBD1; abundance: .; j_gene: TRBJ1-3; CDR3aa: CASSLGTGTSGNTIYF; CDR3nt: TGTGCCAGCAGCCTCGGGACAGGGACGTCCGGAAACACCATATATTTT
v_gene: TRBV10-3; d_gene: .; abundance: .; j_gene: TRBJ2-3; CDR3aa: CAISESRGGDTQYF; CDR3nt: TGTGCCATCAGTGAGTCGAGAGGGGGGGATACGCAGTATTTT
v_gene: TRBV4-1; d_gene: .; abundance: .; j_gene: TRBJ2-7; CDR3aa: CASSQLTGLLYEQYF; CDR3nt: TGCGCCAGCAGCCAACTTACGGGACTTCTATACGAGCAGTACTTC
v_gene: TRBV6-6; d_gene: TRBD1; abundance: .; j_gene: TRBJ2-3; CDR3aa: CASRRQGSTDTQYF; CDR3nt: TGTGCCAGCAGGAGACAGGGGAGTACAGATACGCAGTATTTT
v_gene: TRBV28; d_gene: .; abundance: .; j_gene: TRBJ2-7; CDR3aa: CASSLGGSYEQYF; CDR3nt: TGTGCCAGCAGCCTTGGGGGCTCCTACGAGCAGTACTTC
v_gene: TRBV7-2; d_gene: TRBD2; abundance: .; j_gene: TRBJ2-2; CDR3aa: CASSTGTSGYSNTGELFF; CDR3nt: TGTGCCAGCAGTACCGGGACTAGCGGGTATTCGAACACCGGGGAGCTGTTTTTT
v_gene: TRBV11-3; d_gene: .; abundance: .; j_gene: TRBJ2-7; CDR3aa: CASSPRGPISGQYF; CDR3nt: TGTGCCAGCAGCCCCAGGGGCCCAATCTCAGGGCAGTACTTC
v_gene: TRBV19; d_gene: TRBD1; abundance: once; j_gene: TRBJ1-1; CDR3aa: CASKRGQGALNTEAFF; CDR3nt: TGTGCCAGCAAGCGCGGACAGGGGGCTTTAAACACTGAAGCTTTCTTT
v_gene: TRBV7-9; d_gene: TRBD1; abundance: once; j_gene: TRBJ2-2; CDR3aa: CASSSRGQGTGELFF; CDR3nt: TGTGCCAGCAGCTCAAGAGGACAGGGGACCGGGGAGCTGTTTTTT
v_gene: TRBV2; d_gene: .; abundance: .; j_gene: TRBJ2-7; CDR3aa: CASTPRVSYEQYF; CDR3nt: TGTGCCAGCACACCCAGGGTCTCCTACGAGCAGTACTTC
v_gene: TRBV18; d_gene: .; abundance: .; j_gene: TRBJ2-3; CDR3aa: CASSPLGKGDTQYF; CDR3nt: TGTGCCAGCTCACCACTCGGAAAAGGGGATACGCAGTATTTT
v_gene: TRBV2; d_gene: TRBD1; abundance: once; j_gene: TRBJ1-2; CDR3aa: CASSRDRGHYGYTF; CDR3nt: TGTGCCAGCAGTCGGGACAGGGGCCACTATGGCTACACCTTC
v_gene: TRBV7-2; d_gene: .; abundance: .; j_gene: TRBJ1-1; CDR3aa: CASSSGWVTEAFF; CDR3nt: TGTGCCAGCAGCTCGGGCTGGGTCACTGAAGCTTTCTTT